Below are 6 T cell receptor beta chains sequenced from a single sample in a study of blood T cells in healthy people across ages. Primers used in a second PCR of roughly 7 to 12 cycles were a sample-barcoded 5' primer and a J-beta primer mix. TCRdb re-analysed the 5' RACE reads in MiXCR, keeping a single row per CDR3 protein. The data hold 1,100,000 or so distinct CDR3 sequences, with 45% observed a single time. The sequenced sample consisted of blood. These receptors were collected from an older woman in good health.

CDR3 sequence reads: CASSLTSGSAGELFF. The CDR3 DNA reads as TGTGCCAGCAGTTTAACTAGCGGGAGCGCCGGGGAGCTGTTTTTT. This rearrangement joins TRBV12-3 or TRBV12-4 to TRBJ2-2, with TRBD2 matching over 11 bases. Germline trimming cut 2 bases from V and 6 bases from J; bases unmatched to any gene: 2. The CDR3 extends over 15 amino acids.

This clonotype showed up just a few times. This chain connects TRBV7-9 to TRBJ2-6; D unclear. CDR1 is SEHNR and CDR2 is FQNEAQ in the germline V gene (reference sequence). V lost 3 bases and J lost 0, with 12 bases in between. CDR3 length: 17 residues. As DNA, the CDR3 is TGTGCCAGCAGCTTTGGTTTAGTGGGCTCTGGGGCCAACGTCCTGACTTTC. It encodes CASSFGLVGSGANVLTF.

CDR3 DNA sequence: TGCAGCGTTTGCGACAGGCTCAATCAGCCCCAGCATTTT. Translation gives CSVCDRLNQPQHF. The rearrangement joins TRBV29-1 to TRBJ1-5; the D gene is possibly TRBD1 (6 bases). This CDR3 comprises 13 residues. CDR1 SQVTM and CDR2 ANQGSEA come from the germline V gene. Deletions cut 5 bases from V and 3 bases from J, with 11 bases between. Together with reference TRBV29-1 and TRBJ1-5, the CDR3 gives the full variable domain: SAVISQKPSRDICQRGTSLTIQCQVDSQVTMMFWYRQQPGQSLTLIATANQGSEATYESGFVIDKFPISRPNLTFSTLTVSNMSPEDSSIYLCSVCDRLNQPQHFGDGTRLSIL.

The chain carries TRBV18 and TRBJ2-1; 12 bases match TRBD2. The J call may not be correct, given that the DNA end is closer to TRBJ2-7. The germline V gene has CDR1 KGHSH and CDR2 LQKENI. The length of the CDR3 is 17 residues. This CDR3 reads CASSPPTSGSRYNEQYF. DNA for the CDR3: TGTGCCAGCTCACCACCGACTAGCGGGAGTCGTTACAATGAGCAGTACTTC.

The chain has TRBV5-1 and TRBJ2-5, with 7 bases fitting TRBD1. Germline V gene sequence: CDR1 SGHRS, CDR2 YFSETQ. The CDR3 runs to 13 residues. V gave up 3 bases and J gave up 4 bases; unmatched junction bases: 3. This chain's CDR3 is CASSSDRIETQYF. In DNA, the CDR3 is TGCGCCAGCAGCTCGGACAGGATAGAGACCCAGTACTTC.

Comment on this clonotype: Just one base apart from a much larger clone, this may be a read error. The V call is TRBV11-2, the J call TRBJ2-3, with 10 bases aligning to TRBD1. The CDR3 has 16 residues. The V gene's germline CDR1 is SGHAT and CDR2 FQNNGV. J lost 8 bases, V lost 3 bases, and 11 bases had no gene match. Here the CDR3 DNA reads TGTGCCAGCAGCTTGCTCCGGGACAGGGGAGAGAGTACGCAGTATTTT. Translating gives CASSLLRDRGESTQYF.